This T cell receptor (beta chain) was observed in a study of cytomegalovirus exposure and HLA in healthy donors. Study findings and constraints: Later on, a genetic analysis was performed. It linked a missense variant in DCLRE1C with V- and J-gene trimming of TCR beta. It was approximately 150 TCR beta chains that were listed as cytomegalovirus-associated. Three chains tied to CMV proved CMV antigen-specific in vitro.

Notes on this clone: As yet, its antigen is unknown.

It was with 60 Vbeta and 13 Jbeta primers that the PCR ran. This table comes from immunoSEQ multiplex PCR, and its TCRdb copy is limited to in-frame clones, with some not included. The sample has 150,000 to 200,000 clones; 60% to 80% are singletons. The CDR3 extends over 15 amino acids. This chain links TRBV12-1 with TRBJ1-5; the tabulated D call, TRBD1, remains unverified against the DNA. TRBV12-1 is recorded as a pseudogene. The source is a woman in her 30s in good health and CMV-seronegative. Sequenced material: PBMCs. For the CDR3, the DNA is TGTACCAGCAGCCCACAGGGGCACTCGGATCAGCCCCAGCATTTT. Its translation: CTSSPQGHSDQPQHF.